A single sample is the source of the 21 T cell receptor beta chains below, sequenced in a study of T cell repertoires in cytomegalovirus infection. TCRdb re-derived calls from the reads in MiXCR, one entry per CDR3 protein. The sample holds roughly 990,000 distinct CDR3 sequences, around 32% seen once. Their target antigens are unknown. Here the sequenced sample was cultured CD8+ T cells from PBMCs, taken from culture after CMV antigen stimulation. The source is a human donor in good health (CMV status not recorded). Some clones in this sample may be carry-over from other donors' samples.

This clonotype was counted between two and nine times. V usage is TRBV5-1 and J usage is TRBJ2-2; 10 positions match TRBD1. Germline trimming cut 4 bases from V and 5 bases from J; bases unmatched to any gene: 5. The CDR3 totals 15 residues. Per the germline V gene, CDR1 is SGHRS and CDR2 is YFSETQ. The CDR3 reads CASSRQGARTGELFF. CDR3 in DNA: TGCGCCAGCAGCCGACAGGGGGCGAGGACCGGGGAGCTGTTTTTT.

The chain links TRBV7-6 to TRBJ2-2; weak D call: TRBD1 (6 bases). CDR3 length: 16 amino acids. Trimming stripped 6 bases from V and 1 base from J, with 15 bases between. CDR1 is SGHVS, CDR2 FNYEAQ, per germline. CDR3 sequence reads: CASSPTGTKNTGELFF. CDR3 DNA: TGTGCCAGCAGTCCGACCGGGACAAAGAACACCGGGGAGCTGTTTTTT.

At least ten counts were recorded for this clonotype. CDR3: CASRRTSGGTDTQYF. In nucleotides, the CDR3 is TGTGCCAGTAGGCGGACTAGCGGGGGCACAGATACGCAGTATTTT. The rearrangement links TRBV7-9 to TRBJ2-3, with 12 bases lining up with TRBD2. Per germline, CDR1 SEHNR and CDR2 FQNEAQ (reference sequence). The CDR3 contains 15 residues. The trim removed 9 bases at V and 1 base at J, leaving 5 bases unmatched.

The chain joins TRBV2 to TRBJ2-3, with unresolved D. The CDR3 covers 12 residues. Trimming removed 8 bases at V and 4 bases at J, with 10 bases between. The V gene's germline CDR1 is SNHLY and CDR2 FYNNEI. The CDR3 sequence is CASPEAPDTQYF. The CDR3 bases are TGTGCCAGCCCTGAGGCCCCAGATACGCAGTATTTT.

This clonotype was seen ten or more times. J is TRBJ1-1 and V is TRBV7-6; D is uncertain. V was shortened by 2 bases and J by 0 bases, with 13 bases between the two germline ends. The CDR3 has 16 amino acids. CDR1 and CDR2 from the germline V gene are SGHVS and FNYEAQ. The CDR3: CASSLSGFWVNTEAFF. The CDR3, as DNA: TGTGCCAGCAGCTTATCTGGGTTTTGGGTGAACACTGAAGCTTTCTTT.

The sample holds one count of this clonotype. The V call is TRBV6-4, the J call TRBJ2-1, with D perhaps TRBD1 (6 bases). V dropped 5 bases and J dropped 4 bases, with 18 bases sitting between them. CDR3 length: 16 residues. Germline loops: CDR1 MRHNA, CDR2 SNTAGT. The CDR3, as DNA: TGTGCCAGCAGTCGAGGGGGTCCGATTATATACAATGAGCAGTTCTTC. This gives the protein CASSRGGPIIYNEQFF.

This clonotype has ten or more counts. The rearrangement joins TRBV27 to TRBJ2-5; D tentatively reads TRBD1 or TRBD2 (6 bases each). Per the germline V gene, CDR1 is MNHEY and CDR2 is SMNVEV (reference sequence). The V end lost 2 bases, the J end lost 4 bases, and 8 bases lay between the germline ends. CDR3 size: 13 residues. The chain's CDR3 is CASSLEGGETQYF. The DNA for the CDR3 is TGTGCCAGCAGTTTAGAGGGGGGAGAGACCCAGTACTTC.

In its sample, this clonotype was seen a few times. V usage is TRBV20-1 and J usage is TRBJ1-3; D may be TRBD1 (5 bases). CDR1 and CDR2 from the germline V gene are DFQATT and SNEGSKA (reference sequence). The ends were cut back, 8 bases at V and 4 bases at J, with 21 bases in the middle. The CDR3 loop spans 15 amino acids. CDR3 sequence: CSTVEGLSRGNTIYF. CDR3 nucleotide sequence: TGCAGTACCGTCGAGGGGTTATCTAGGGGAAACACCATATATTTT.

The chain carries TRBV6-8 and TRBJ2-2, with TRBD2 matching 10 bases. The germline gives CDR1 MNHGY, CDR2 SAAAGT. The ends lost 0 bases at V and 3 bases at J; junction bases unmatched: 10. CDR3 length equals 19 residues. The DNA of the CDR3 is TGTGCCAGCAGTTACTCGACGGCAGCGGGGGGGCCTTACACCGGGGAGCTGTTTTTT. Protein product: CASSYSTAAGGPYTGELFF.

The V gene is TRBV5-1, the J gene TRBJ2-5, with unresolved D. Trimming stripped 3 bases from V and 7 bases from J, with 13 bases between. The germline V gene has CDR1 SGHRS and CDR2 YFSETQ. CDR3 length: 13 residues. The CDR3, as DNA: TGCGCCAGCAGCTCTAAGATCTCAGGGACCCAGTACTTC. It specifies CASSSKISGTQYF.

V and J are TRBV11-2 and TRBJ2-2; D possibly corresponds to TRBD2 (6 bases). Germline V CDR1 and CDR2: SGHAT, FQNNGV. Between the trimmed V and J ends, which lost 1 base and 1 base, there was a span of 13 bases. This CDR3 has 17 amino acids. CDR3 DNA sequence: TGTGCCAGCAGCTTAGGCGAATGGCGGGGGAACACCGGGGAGCTGTTTTTT. Translation gives CASSLGEWRGNTGELFF.

The rearrangement uses TRBV6-6 and TRBJ2-3; TRBD2 agrees at 13 bases. J lost 3 bases, V lost 6 bases, and 15 bases had no gene match. This CDR3 is built from 19 residues. CDR1 MNHNY and CDR2 SVGAGI come from the germline V gene (reference sequence). The CDR3 is CASSFRELAGGMGTDTQYF. The CDR3 DNA sequence: TGTGCCAGCAGCTTCAGGGAACTAGCGGGGGGGATGGGGACAGATACGCAGTATTTT.

This clonotype was seen only a few times. The V call is TRBV6-1, the J call TRBJ2-1, with D maybe TRBD2 (6 bases). The CDR3 is 15 amino acids. CDR1 MNHNS and CDR2 SASEGT come from the germline V gene. The V and J ends lost 5 bases and 6 bases respectively, with 17 bases between them. The DNA of the CDR3 is TGTGCCAGCAGTCCCACTAGCACTCGTTCCAATGAGCAGTTCTTC. Translation gives CASSPTSTRSNEQFF.

Worth noting for this clonotype: A much larger clone sits a single nucleotide away, making a read error possible. The chain links TRBV4-2 to TRBJ1-1, with D unresolved. The length of the CDR3 is 15 residues. Germline V gene lookup returns CDR1 LGHNA and CDR2 YNFKEQ. CDR3 nucleotide sequence: TGTGCCAGCAGCCAAGAATGGACGACCTTCACTAAAGCTTTCTTT. It codes for CASSQEWTTFTKAFF.

The V gene is TRBV4-1, the J gene TRBJ2-7; TRBD1 matches at 7 bases. CDR1 MGHRA and CDR2 YSYEKL come from the germline V gene. V lost 0 bases and J lost 5; bases outside the gene matches: 13. The CDR3 consists of 17 residues. The DNA for the CDR3 is TGCGCCAGCAGCCAAGATGAGATCCCACAGGGGTTCCACGAGCAGTACGTC. Translation: CASSQDEIPQGFHEQYV.

The chain has TRBV7-9 and TRBJ1-2; no clear D. V lost 0 bases, J lost 4 bases, and 6 bases lay in between. Germline V gene lookup returns CDR1 SEHNR and CDR2 FQNEAQ (reference sequence). The CDR3 sequence is 13 residues long. CDR3 in amino acids: CASSLAGSYGYTF. CDR3 bases: TGTGCCAGCAGCTTAGCGGGTAGCTATGGCTACACCTTC. The entire variable domain, with the rest obtained from reference TRBV7-9 and TRBJ1-2, is as follows: DTGVSQNPRHKITKRGQNVTFRCDPISEHNRLYWYRQTLGQGPEFLTYFQNEAQLEKSRLLSDRFSAERPKGSFSTLEIQRTEQGDSAMYLCASSLAGSYGYTFGSGTRLTVV.

The chain carries TRBV7-9 and TRBJ2-2; D might be TRBD1 (5 bases). CDR3 length equals 14 residues. The V gene's germline CDR1 is SEHNR and CDR2 FQNEAQ (reference sequence). The CDR3 DNA follows: TGTGTCACCTCGCGACAGTGGAACACCGGGGAGCTGTTTTTT. Protein product: CVTSRQWNTGELFF.

This clonotype came up a few times. The CDR3 sequence is CASSEGQGYGNEQFF. For the CDR3, the DNA is TGTGCCAGCAGTGAAGGACAGGGTTACGGCAATGAGCAGTTCTTC. The V and J genes are TRBV6-1 and TRBJ2-1; 7 bases line up with TRBD1. The V gene's germline CDR1 is MNHNS and CDR2 SASEGT. Germline trimming cut 1 base from V and 6 bases from J; bases unmatched to any gene: 6. The CDR3 spans 15 residues.

The rearrangement links TRBV27 to TRBJ1-6; the D gene is possibly TRBD1 (6 bases). The V and J ends lost 5 bases and 7 bases respectively, with 21 bases between them. The CDR3 sequence is 17 residues long. CDR1 and CDR2 from the germline V gene are MNHEY and SMNVEV (reference sequence). DNA for the CDR3: TGTGCCAGCAGTGTCCGGGACCCAGGGGTTCGGAATTCACCCCTCCACTTT. This gives the protein CASSVRDPGVRNSPLHF.

The chain couples TRBV15 to TRBJ2-1; D perhaps matches TRBD2 (7 bases). Germline-derived CDR1 and CDR2 are LNHNV and YYDKDF (reference sequence). Deletions cut 5 bases from V and 8 bases from J, with 13 bases between. The CDR3 is made up of 13 amino acids. The CDR3 DNA reads TGTGCCACCAGCTTGTGGGGGGGCCATGAGCAGTTCTTC. This sequence encodes CATSLWGGHEQFF.

This clonotype has a count of ten or more. The chain couples TRBV7-6 to TRBJ2-7; TRBD1 is a possible D gene (5 bases). Trimming removed 3 bases at V and 5 bases at J, with 8 bases between. Germline CDR1 is SGHVS and CDR2 is FNYEAQ. The CDR3 covers 12 residues. CDR3: CASSFPGNEQYF. In DNA, the CDR3 is TGTGCCAGCAGCTTCCCAGGGAACGAGCAGTACTTC. The full variable domain, completed using reference TRBV7-6 and TRBJ2-7, is GAGVSQSPRYKVTKRGQDVALRCDPISGHVSLYWYRQALGQGPEFLTYFNYEAQQDKSGLPNDRFSAERPEGSISTLTIQRTEQRDSAMYRCASSFPGNEQYFGPGTRLTVT.